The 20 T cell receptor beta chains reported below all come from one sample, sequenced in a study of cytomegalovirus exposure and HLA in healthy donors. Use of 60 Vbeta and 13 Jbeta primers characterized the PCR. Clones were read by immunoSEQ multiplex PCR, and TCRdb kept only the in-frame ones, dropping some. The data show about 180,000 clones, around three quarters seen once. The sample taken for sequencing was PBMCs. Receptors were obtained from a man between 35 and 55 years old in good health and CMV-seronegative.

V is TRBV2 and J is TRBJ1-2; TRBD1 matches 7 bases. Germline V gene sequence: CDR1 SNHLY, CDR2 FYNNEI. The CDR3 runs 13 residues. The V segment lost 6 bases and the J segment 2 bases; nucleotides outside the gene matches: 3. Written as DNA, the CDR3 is TGTGCCAGCAGCCAACAGGGGAACTATGGCTACACCTTC. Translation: CASSQQGNYGYTF.

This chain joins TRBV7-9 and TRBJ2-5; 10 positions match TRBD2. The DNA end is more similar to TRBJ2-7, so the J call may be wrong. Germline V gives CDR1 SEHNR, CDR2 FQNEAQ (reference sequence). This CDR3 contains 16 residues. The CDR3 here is CASSLGLAPYSYEQYF. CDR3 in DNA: TGTGCCAGCAGCCTGGGACTAGCGCCTTACTCCTACGAGCAGTACTTC.

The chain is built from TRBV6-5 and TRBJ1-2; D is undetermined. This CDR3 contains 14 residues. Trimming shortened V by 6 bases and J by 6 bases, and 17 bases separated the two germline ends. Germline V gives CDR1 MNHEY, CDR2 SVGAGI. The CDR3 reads CASRMTNSLNGYTF. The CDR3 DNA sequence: TGTGCCAGCAGGATGACTAATTCCCTTAATGGCTACACCTTC.

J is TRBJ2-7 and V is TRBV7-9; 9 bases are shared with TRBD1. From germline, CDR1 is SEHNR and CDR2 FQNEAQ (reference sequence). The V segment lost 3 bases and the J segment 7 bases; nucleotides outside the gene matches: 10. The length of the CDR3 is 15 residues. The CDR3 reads CASSLFTGGGTEQYF. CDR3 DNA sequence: TGTGCCAGCAGCTTGTTCACAGGGGGCGGAACTGAGCAGTACTTC.

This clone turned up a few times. Written as DNA, the CDR3 is TGTGCCAGCAGCACCAGTTTCGTCTCCGAGCAGTACTTC. It translates to CASSTSFVSEQYF. The V and J genes are TRBV9 and TRBJ2-7; unclear D gene. CDR1 and CDR2 from the germline V gene are SGDLS and YYNGEE. The V and J ends lost 4 bases and 6 bases respectively, with 14 bases between them. The CDR3 runs 13 residues.

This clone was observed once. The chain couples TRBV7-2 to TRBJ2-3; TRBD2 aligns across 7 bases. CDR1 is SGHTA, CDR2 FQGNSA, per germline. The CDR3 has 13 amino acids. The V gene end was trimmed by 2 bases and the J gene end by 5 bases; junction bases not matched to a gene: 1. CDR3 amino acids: CASSLRGEDTQYF. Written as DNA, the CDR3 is TGTGCCAGCAGCTTACGGGGGGAAGATACGCAGTATTTT.

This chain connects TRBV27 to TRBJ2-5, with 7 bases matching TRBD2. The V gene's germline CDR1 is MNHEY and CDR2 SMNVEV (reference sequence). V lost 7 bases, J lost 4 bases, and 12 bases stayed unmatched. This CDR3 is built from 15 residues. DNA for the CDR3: TGTGCCAGCACCCAGGGAGGGGATCCCTCAGAGACCCAGTACTTC. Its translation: CASTQGGDPSETQYF.

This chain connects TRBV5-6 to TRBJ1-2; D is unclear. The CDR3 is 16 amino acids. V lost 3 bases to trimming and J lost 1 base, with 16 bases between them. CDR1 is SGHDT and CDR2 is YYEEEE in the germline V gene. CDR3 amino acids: CASSYDRGRYNYGYTF. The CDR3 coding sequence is TGTGCCAGCAGCTACGACCGAGGGCGATATAACTATGGCTACACCTTC.

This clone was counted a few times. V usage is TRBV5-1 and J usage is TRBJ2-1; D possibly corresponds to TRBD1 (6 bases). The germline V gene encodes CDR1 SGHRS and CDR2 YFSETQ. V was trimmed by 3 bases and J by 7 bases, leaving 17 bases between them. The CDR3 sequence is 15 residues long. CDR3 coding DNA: TGCGCCAGCAGCTCGAAACAGGGTCTGATGAATGAGCAGTTCTTC. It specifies CASSSKQGLMNEQFF. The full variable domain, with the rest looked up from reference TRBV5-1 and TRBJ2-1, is KAGVTQTPRYLIKTRGQQVTLSCSPISGHRSVSWYQQTPGQGLQFLFEYFSETQRNKGNFPGRFSGRQFSNSRSEMNVSTLELGDSALYLCASSSKQGLMNEQFFGPGTRLTVL.

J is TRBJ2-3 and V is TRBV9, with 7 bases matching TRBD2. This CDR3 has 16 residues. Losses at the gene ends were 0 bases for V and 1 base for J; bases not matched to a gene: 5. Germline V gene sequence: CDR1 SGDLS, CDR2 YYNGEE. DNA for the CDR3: TGTGCCAGCAGCGTAGCTCAGAGCGGGGGCACAGATACGCAGTATTTT. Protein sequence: CASSVAQSGGTDTQYF.

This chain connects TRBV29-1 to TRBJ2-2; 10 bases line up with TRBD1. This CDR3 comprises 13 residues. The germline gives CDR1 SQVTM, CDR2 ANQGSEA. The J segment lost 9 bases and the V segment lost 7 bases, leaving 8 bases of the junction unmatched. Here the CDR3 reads CSASGTGERELFF. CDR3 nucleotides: TGCAGCGCCTCTGGGACAGGGGAGCGGGAGCTGTTTTTT.

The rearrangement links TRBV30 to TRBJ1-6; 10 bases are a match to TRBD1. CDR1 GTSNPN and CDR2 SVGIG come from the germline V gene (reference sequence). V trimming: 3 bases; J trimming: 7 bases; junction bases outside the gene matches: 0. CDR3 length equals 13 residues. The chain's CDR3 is CAWRDRGNSPLHF. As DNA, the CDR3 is TGTGCCTGGAGGGACAGGGGGAATTCACCCCTCCACTTT.

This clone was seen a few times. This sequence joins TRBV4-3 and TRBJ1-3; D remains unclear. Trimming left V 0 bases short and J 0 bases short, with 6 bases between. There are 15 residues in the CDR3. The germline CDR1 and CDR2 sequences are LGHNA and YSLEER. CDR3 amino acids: CASSQDTSSGNTIYF. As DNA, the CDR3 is TGCGCCAGCAGCCAAGACACGAGCTCTGGAAACACCATATATTTT.

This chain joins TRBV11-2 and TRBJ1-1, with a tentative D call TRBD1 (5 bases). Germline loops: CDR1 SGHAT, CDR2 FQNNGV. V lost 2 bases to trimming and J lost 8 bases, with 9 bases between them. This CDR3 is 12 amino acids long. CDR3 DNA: TGTGCCAGCAGCTTACAGGGAATGGAAGCTTTCTTT. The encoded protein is CASSLQGMEAFF. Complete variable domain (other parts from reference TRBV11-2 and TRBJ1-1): EAGVAQSPRYKIIEKRQSVAFWCNPISGHATLYWYQQILGQGPKLLIQFQNNGVVDDSQLPKDRFSAERLKGVDSTLKIQPAKLEDSAVYLCASSLQGMEAFFGQGTRLTVV.

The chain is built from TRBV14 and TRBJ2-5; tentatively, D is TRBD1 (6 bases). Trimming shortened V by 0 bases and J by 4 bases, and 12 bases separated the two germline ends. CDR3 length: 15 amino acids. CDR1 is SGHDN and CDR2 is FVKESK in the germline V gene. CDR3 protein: CASSQDGVGGETQYF. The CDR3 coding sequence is TGTGCCAGCAGCCAAGATGGGGTAGGGGGAGAGACCCAGTACTTC.

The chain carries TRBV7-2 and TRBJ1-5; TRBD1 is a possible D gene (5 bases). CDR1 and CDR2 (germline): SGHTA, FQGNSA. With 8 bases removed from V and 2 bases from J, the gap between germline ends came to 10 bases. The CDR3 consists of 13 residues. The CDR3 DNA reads TGTGCCAGCGGAGGGACGGGCAATCAGCCCCAGCATTTT. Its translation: CASGGTGNQPQHF.

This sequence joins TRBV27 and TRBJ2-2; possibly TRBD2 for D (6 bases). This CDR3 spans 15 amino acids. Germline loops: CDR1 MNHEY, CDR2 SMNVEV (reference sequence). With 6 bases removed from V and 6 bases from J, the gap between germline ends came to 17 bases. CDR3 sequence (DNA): TGTGCCAGCAGCTCCCTAGGGCGGGAACCCGGGGAGCTGTTTTTT. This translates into CASSSLGREPGELFF.

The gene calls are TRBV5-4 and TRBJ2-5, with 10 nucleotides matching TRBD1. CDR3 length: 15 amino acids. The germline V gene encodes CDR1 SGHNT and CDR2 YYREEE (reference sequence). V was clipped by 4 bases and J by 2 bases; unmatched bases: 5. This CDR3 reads CASSADRGRQETQYF. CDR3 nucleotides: TGTGCCAGCAGCGCAGACAGGGGGCGGCAAGAGACCCAGTACTTC.

CDR3 bases: TGCGCCAGCAGCTTGAGCACTAGCGGGGGGGAAGAGACCCAGTACTTC. As protein: CASSLSTSGGEETQYF. This chain uses TRBV5-1 with TRBJ2-5, with 13 nucleotides matching TRBD2. Germline CDR1 is SGHRS and CDR2 is YFSETQ. The CDR3 contains 16 residues. With V trimmed by 1 base and J by 3 bases, 3 bases remained unmatched.

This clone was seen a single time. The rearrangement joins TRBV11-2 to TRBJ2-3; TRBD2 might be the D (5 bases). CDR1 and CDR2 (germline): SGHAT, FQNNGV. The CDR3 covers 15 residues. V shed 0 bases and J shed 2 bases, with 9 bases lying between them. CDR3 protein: CASSLDPADTDTQYF. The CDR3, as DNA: TGTGCCAGCAGCTTAGATCCAGCGGACACAGATACGCAGTATTTT.